Sequencing of this T cell receptor (beta chain) was carried out in a study of blood T cell repertoires in COVID-19. With 4 bases clipped from V and 9 bases from J, the junction kept 18 bases outside the gene matches. The CDR3 spans 18 residues. CDR1 is MGHRA, CDR2 YSYEKL, per germline. Some clones are missing from TCRdb's copy, which holds only in-frame ones; the method was immunoSEQ multiplex PCR. Seen here are just over 300,000 clones, just over 85% observed once, and the top ten hold about 4.6%. Sequencing used PBMCs or T cells enriched from blood (not recorded which). The rearrangement uses TRBV4-1 and TRBJ1-6; 7 nucleotides match TRBD1. The sequence was obtained from a man younger than 45 who had recovered from COVID-19. In DNA, the CDR3 is TGCGCCAGCAGCCTTGGAGCGGGCCGGGACCACAGGGGTTCACCCCTCCACTTT. It yields the protein CASSLGAGRDHRGSPLHF.